The 24 T cell receptor beta chains below were found in one sample sequenced in a study of cytomegalovirus exposure and HLA in healthy donors. Vbeta (60) and Jbeta (13) primers were used in the PCR. The repertoire was sequenced with immunoSEQ multiplex PCR; TCRdb's copy has only in-frame clones and lacks some. Of roughly 160,000 clones listed, 75% to 90% are singletons. Sequencing was carried out using PBMCs. The receptors here all came from a boy aged 2 to 10 in good health and CMV-seronegative.

This clone appeared a single time. The rearrangement joins TRBV2 to TRBJ2-1; 8 nucleotides agree with TRBD2. V lost 5 bases to trimming and J lost 6 bases; unmatched junction nucleotides: 9. This CDR3 is 15 amino acids long. From germline, CDR1 is SNHLY and CDR2 FYNNEI. This chain's CDR3 is CASSPGLGSSNEQFF. The CDR3 region has the DNA TGTGCCAGCAGTCCGGGACTAGGTTCCAGCAATGAGCAGTTCTTC.

The V and J genes are TRBV5-4 and TRBJ1-2, with D possibly TRBD1 on 6 matching bases. CDR3 length equals 16 residues. Germline-derived CDR1 and CDR2 are SGHNT and YYREEE (reference sequence). The V end lost 1 base, the J end lost 2 bases, and 15 bases lay between the germline ends. The CDR3 region has the DNA TGTGCCAGCAGCTTGCAGGGCGGCAGGGGAAACTATGGCTACACCTTC. Protein: CASSLQGGRGNYGYTF.

The table lists this clone with a few counts. The rearrangement uses TRBV7-2 and TRBJ2-3; 8 positions agree with TRBD2. V gave up 5 bases and J gave up 5 bases; unmatched junction bases: 6. Germline values: CDR1 SGHTA, CDR2 FQGNSA. The CDR3 has 14 amino acids. The CDR3 DNA reads TGTGCCAGCAGCCAAGGACTAGCTGGAGATACGCAGTATTTT. Its protein is CASSQGLAGDTQYF. The full variable domain, completed using reference TRBV7-2 and TRBJ2-3, is GAGVSQSPSNKVTEKGKDVELRCDPISGHTALYWYRQSLGQGLEFLIYFQGNSAPDKSGLPSDRFSAERTGGSVSTLTIQRTQQEDSAVYLCASSQGLAGDTQYFGPGTRLTVL.

This clone is a singleton in its sample. The gene calls are TRBV7-9 and TRBJ2-7, with TRBD1 matching over 7 bases. V shed 5 bases, J shed 6 bases, and the junction held 22 bases outside the gene matches. Per germline, CDR1 SEHNR and CDR2 FQNEAQ (reference sequence). The CDR3 length is 18 residues. CDR3 amino acids: CASSHNTLSTGNHSEQYV. As DNA, the CDR3 is TGTGCCAGCAGCCATAATACCCTCTCGACAGGGAATCATTCCGAGCAGTACGTC.

The chain uses TRBV6-1 and TRBJ2-7; D may be TRBD1 (6 bases). The germline CDR1 and CDR2 sequences are MNHNS and SASEGT. V lost 7 bases, J lost 2 bases, and 15 bases lay in between. The CDR3 is 14 residues long. The CDR3 here is CASTPTGRAYEQYF. CDR3 DNA sequence: TGTGCCAGCACCCCGACAGGCCGCGCCTACGAGCAGTACTTC.

The V call is TRBV9, the J call TRBJ2-7; 12 bases align to TRBD1. Looked up from germline, CDR1 is SGDLS and CDR2 is YYNGEE. J gave up 6 bases and V 3 bases, and 4 bases lay outside the gene matches. The CDR3 sequence is 14 residues long. This CDR3 is CASSAGQGAREQYF. The CDR3 DNA follows: TGTGCCAGCAGCGCGGGACAGGGGGCTCGCGAGCAGTACTTC.

V and J are TRBV27 and TRBJ2-7, with 9 bases lining up with TRBD2. Trimming removed 6 bases from V and 3 bases from J; junction bases left unmatched: 15. Germline V gene lookup returns CDR1 MNHEY and CDR2 SMNVEV (reference sequence). The CDR3 extends over 17 amino acids. The CDR3 sequence: CASRQTSGSLRRYEQYF. The CDR3 nucleotides read TGTGCCAGCAGACAGACTAGCGGATCTTTACGACGCTACGAGCAGTACTTC.

The chain recombines TRBV30 with TRBJ1-4, with a possible D match to TRBD1 (5 bases). The CDR3 contains 14 residues. V was trimmed by 0 bases and J by 8 bases, leaving 13 bases between them. Germline CDR1 reads GTSNPN; CDR2 reads SVGIG (reference sequence). The CDR3 coding sequence is TGTGCCTGGAGTGTAGGGCAGGGTAGCGAAAAACTGTTTTTT. Translation gives CAWSVGQGSEKLFF.

The chain combines TRBV19 with TRBJ1-2; 10 bases are shared with TRBD1. The ends lost 5 bases at V and 6 bases at J; junction bases unmatched: 9. Per germline, CDR1 LNHDA and CDR2 SQIVND (reference sequence). This CDR3 has 15 amino acids. CDR3 sequence reads: CASSYQTGGSHGYTF. CDR3 in DNA: TGTGCCAGTAGTTACCAGACAGGGGGCAGTCATGGCTACACCTTC.

The chain joins TRBV15 to TRBJ2-3; 9 bases map to TRBD1. This CDR3 has 19 residues. V lost 3 bases to trimming and J lost 1 base; unmatched junction nucleotides: 14. CDR1 is LNHNV, CDR2 YYDKDF, per germline (reference sequence). The CDR3 here is CATSSLLDRGYLGTDTQYF. In nucleotides, the CDR3 is TGTGCCACCAGCAGCCTACTGGACAGGGGATATTTGGGCACAGATACGCAGTATTTT.

V usage is TRBV5-1 and J usage is TRBJ1-2; D remains ambiguous. From germline, CDR1 is SGHRS and CDR2 YFSETQ. V lost 4 bases, J lost 0 bases, and 10 bases lay in between. The CDR3 totals 14 residues. This CDR3 reads CASSPGFSNYGYTF. The CDR3 bases are TGCGCCAGCAGCCCCGGGTTTTCTAACTATGGCTACACCTTC.

The chain combines TRBV10-3 with TRBJ2-5; 7 positions agree with TRBD2. V lost 2 bases to trimming and J lost 1 base; unmatched junction nucleotides: 4. The CDR3 totals 15 residues. Germline CDR1 and CDR2: ENHRY and SYGVKD. The chain's CDR3 is CAISEGGRPQETQYF. DNA of the CDR3: TGTGCCATCAGTGAGGGCGGGAGACCCCAAGAGACCCAGTACTTC.

This clone has just a few counts. The chain is built from TRBV7-2 and TRBJ2-2, with a possible D match to TRBD2 (5 bases). Trimming shortened V by 4 bases and J by 4 bases, and 13 bases separated the two germline ends. CDR1 is SGHTA, CDR2 FQGNSA, per germline. The CDR3 has 15 residues. For the CDR3, the DNA is TGTGCCAGCAGCTGGGCGAGTAGCGTCACCGGGGAGCTGTTTTTT. Translated: CASSWASSVTGELFF.

The chain joins TRBV2 to TRBJ2-5, with 10 nucleotides matching TRBD1. The J segment lost 5 bases and the V segment lost 7 bases, leaving 13 bases of the junction unmatched. The CDR3 loop spans 16 amino acids. The germline gives CDR1 SNHLY, CDR2 FYNNEI. The DNA for the CDR3 is TGTGCCAGCAATACGAGGAGGACAGGGGGTTTGGAGACCCAGTACTTC. This encodes CASNTRRTGGLETQYF.

This clone appeared a single time. V and J are TRBV9 and TRBJ2-3; possible D gene TRBD1, 5 bases. Germline lookup yields CDR1 SGDLS and CDR2 YYNGEE. The V and J ends lost 4 bases and 2 bases respectively, with 11 bases between them. The CDR3 extends over 14 amino acids. Here the CDR3 DNA reads TGTGCCAGCAGCTCTAAGGGGTCCACAGATACGCAGTATTTT. Amino acids: CASSSKGSTDTQYF.

This chain connects TRBV14 to TRBJ1-1; TRBD1 is a possible D gene (5 bases). The CDR3 spans 17 residues. V was shortened by 1 base and J by 4 bases, with 19 bases between the two germline ends. Germline lookup yields CDR1 SGHDN and CDR2 FVKESK. CDR3 residues: CASSQAYRGAWGTEAFF. The CDR3 nucleotides read TGTGCCAGCAGCCAAGCGTACCGTGGGGCGTGGGGCACTGAAGCTTTCTTT.

The gene calls are TRBV5-8 and TRBJ2-1; D is possibly TRBD1 (6 bases). The ends were cut back, 4 bases at V and 10 bases at J, with 9 bases in the middle. Germline V lookup: CDR1 SGHTS, CDR2 YDEGEE. The CDR3 has 11 residues. The CDR3 protein is CASSLDREQFF. In DNA form, the CDR3 reads TGTGCCAGCAGCCTCGACAGGGAGCAGTTCTTC.

The rearrangement uses TRBV7-9 and TRBJ2-1; TRBD2 aligns across 9 bases. This CDR3 is 14 amino acids long. The germline V gene encodes CDR1 SEHNR and CDR2 FQNEAQ (reference sequence). V gave up 3 bases and J gave up 7 bases; unmatched junction bases: 4. The CDR3 DNA is TGTGCCAGCAGCTTTGAAGCGGGGGGAAATGAGCAGTTCTTC. This translates into CASSFEAGGNEQFF.

The genes are TRBV28 and TRBJ1-5, with D hard to call. The CDR3 has 14 residues. Trimming removed 5 bases from V and 5 bases from J, with 13 bases in between. Germline CDR1 reads MDHEN; CDR2 reads SYDVKM. The CDR3 DNA reads TGTGCCAGCAGTCCCCCTTTCGACTATCAGCCCCAGCATTTT. Translating gives CASSPPFDYQPQHF.

The gene calls are TRBV4-1 and TRBJ1-1, with 7 bases lining up with TRBD1. Germline CDR1 and CDR2: MGHRA and YSYEKL. The CDR3 has 16 residues. V trimming: 1 base; J trimming: 4 bases; junction bases outside the gene matches: 9. CDR3 bases: TGCGCCAGCAGCCAAGCATTGACAGGGTGGGGCACTGAAGCTTTCTTT. Amino acids: CASSQALTGWGTEAFF.

The chain carries TRBV11-2 and TRBJ1-5; 10 nucleotides line up with TRBD1. Losses at the gene ends were 5 bases for V and 5 bases for J; bases not matched to a gene: 6. Looked up from germline, CDR1 is SGHAT and CDR2 is FQNNGV. CDR3 length: 15 amino acids. The CDR3 DNA reads as TGTGCCAGCAGCGTGGGACAGGGGTTACATCAGCCCCAGCATTTT. It translates to CASSVGQGLHQPQHF.

The chain recombines TRBV19 with TRBJ2-2, with 10 bases fitting TRBD2. This CDR3 contains 16 residues. Germline V gives CDR1 LNHDA, CDR2 SQIVND (reference sequence). The V gene end was trimmed by 3 bases and the J gene end by 4 bases; junction bases not matched to a gene: 5. Written as DNA, the CDR3 is TGTGCCAGTAGTATCCCTAGCGGGAGAGGCACCGGGGAGCTGTTTTTT. Its protein product is CASSIPSGRGTGELFF.

The gene calls are TRBV28 and TRBJ2-1; TRBD1 might be the D (5 bases). This CDR3 contains 18 residues. CDR1 and CDR2 (germline): MDHEN, SYDVKM. V was pared by 4 bases and J by 4 bases, with 23 bases between. CDR3 nucleotide sequence: TGTGCCAGCAGTTGGGATCTACGGCGATCAGGGAAATACAATGAGCAGTTCTTC. Residues: CASSWDLRRSGKYNEQFF.

The genes are TRBV6-1 and TRBJ1-2; D possibly corresponds to TRBD1 (5 bases). Germline V gene sequence: CDR1 MNHNS, CDR2 SASEGT. The V end lost 2 bases, the J end lost 8 bases, and 15 bases lay between the germline ends. The CDR3 totals 14 residues. DNA of the CDR3: TGTGCCAGCAGTGAAAGGTGGCAGGGTCTCGGCTACACCTTC. Its protein product is CASSERWQGLGYTF.